These 21 T cell receptor beta chains share one sample of origin, sequenced in a study of cytomegalovirus exposure and HLA in healthy donors. The PCR ran on 60 Vbeta and 13 Jbeta primers. TCRdb's copy holds only in-frame clones and misses some; the assay was immunoSEQ multiplex PCR. This sample has about 220,000 clones, with over 65% found just once. The sequenced material came from PBMCs. Receptor source: a man aged 18 to 35 in good health and CMV-seronegative.

The J gene is TRBJ2-2, the V gene TRBV11-2; TRBD2 matches at 7 bases. Trimming at V came to 5 bases and at J to 14 bases, leaving 8 bases not matched to a gene. The germline gives CDR1 SGHAT, CDR2 FQNNGV. The CDR3 loop spans 12 amino acids. CDR3 coding DNA: TGTGCCAGCAGCCCCCTCCTAGCGGATCTGTTTTTT. Translated: CASSPLLADLFF.

The J gene is TRBJ2-1, the V gene TRBV10-3; 9 nucleotides match TRBD2. This CDR3 region has 16 residues. The germline V gene has CDR1 ENHRY and CDR2 SYGVKD. The V segment lost 8 bases and the J segment 0 bases; nucleotides outside the gene matches: 8. In nucleotides, the CDR3 is TGTGCCATCGGGAGCGGGAGGCGCGTCTCCTACAATGAGCAGTTCTTC. Its protein is CAIGSGRRVSYNEQFF.

The chain is built from TRBV28 and TRBJ2-1; 9 bases are shared with TRBD2. The CDR3 extends over 16 amino acids. J lost 9 bases, V lost 4 bases, and 13 bases had no gene match. CDR1 MDHEN and CDR2 SYDVKM come from the germline V gene. The CDR3 DNA reads as TGTGCCAGCAGTTCCCATAGCGGGAGAGCCCCGGGTGAGCAGTTCTTC. Translation: CASSSHSGRAPGEQFF.

The chain recombines TRBV29-1 with TRBJ2-1, with D possibly being TRBD1 (5 bases). The germline V and J ends were trimmed by 4 bases and 6 bases, with 13 bases remaining between them. The CDR3 runs to 13 residues. CDR1 is SQVTM and CDR2 is ANQGSEA in the germline V gene. CDR3 nucleotides: TGCAGCGTTGCCCGCCAGGGCGGCAATGAGCAGTTCTTC. It translates to CSVARQGGNEQFF.

The genes are TRBV7-3 and TRBJ2-7; 9 nucleotides match TRBD2. There are 15 residues in the CDR3. In germline, CDR1 is SGHTA, CDR2 FQGTGA. V was clipped by 1 base and J by 3 bases; unmatched bases: 4. CDR3 residues: CASSLIASGIYEQYF. The CDR3 coding sequence is TGTGCCAGCAGCTTAATAGCTAGCGGGATCTACGAGCAGTACTTC.

The chain recombines TRBV9 with TRBJ2-1; 7 bases match TRBD1. Unmatched junction bases numbered 4, after V lost 0 bases and J lost 4 bases. CDR3 length: 15 residues. Germline CDR1 and CDR2: SGDLS and YYNGEE. CDR3 protein: CASSVAGGSYNEQFF. The CDR3 DNA sequence: TGTGCCAGCAGCGTAGCAGGGGGAAGTTACAATGAGCAGTTCTTC.

V usage is TRBV10-3 and J usage is TRBJ2-3; the D gene is possibly TRBD2 (5 bases). The CDR3 consists of 16 residues. Germline V gene sequence: CDR1 ENHRY, CDR2 SYGVKD. V was shortened by 3 bases and J by 0 bases, with 13 bases between the two germline ends. CDR3 sequence: CAISEAATKSTDTQYF. The CDR3 DNA reads as TGTGCCATCAGTGAAGCGGCTACCAAAAGCACAGATACGCAGTATTTT.

This clone was recorded once. The gene calls are TRBV2 and TRBJ2-4, with TRBD1 matching over 7 bases. The CDR3 contains 16 residues. CDR1 and CDR2 from the germline V gene are SNHLY and FYNNEI. The J segment lost 1 base and the V segment lost 4 bases, leaving 7 bases of the junction unmatched. The CDR3 bases are TGTGCCAGCAGTGGTGGACAGGCCGGGGCCAAAAACATTCAGTACTTC. The encoded protein is CASSGGQAGAKNIQYF.

This clone was counted once. The chain carries TRBV2 and TRBJ2-7; tentative D call: TRBD2 (7 bases). With 6 bases removed from V and 6 bases from J, the gap between germline ends came to 18 bases. CDR3 length: 14 residues. CDR1 SNHLY and CDR2 FYNNEI come from the germline V gene. The CDR3 DNA is TGTGCCAGCAGAGAGGGGGGAGGGCCAGGCGAGCAGTACTTC. Protein sequence: CASREGGGPGEQYF. Supplemented by reference TRBV2 and TRBJ2-7, the full variable domain reads EPEVTQTPSHQVTQMGQEVILRCVPISNHLYFYWYRQILGQKVEFLVSFYNNEISEKSEIFDDQFSVERPDGSNFTLKIRSTKLEDSAMYFCASREGGGPGEQYFGPGTRLTVT.

The CDR3 region has the DNA TGCAGTGCCAGGGCTAACTATGGCTACACCTTC. This sequence encodes CSARANYGYTF. The V gene is TRBV20-1, the J gene TRBJ1-2, with D possibly being TRBD1 (5 bases). The CDR3 contains 11 residues. CDR1 and CDR2 from the germline V gene are DFQATT and SNEGSKA (reference sequence). Trimming removed 6 bases from V and 0 bases from J, with 5 bases in between.

V usage is TRBV28 and J usage is TRBJ1-2; no definite D call. V was pared by 6 bases and J by 0 bases, with 23 bases between. CDR3 size: 18 residues. The germline V gene encodes CDR1 MDHEN and CDR2 SYDVKM. In nucleotides, the CDR3 is TGTGCCAGCAGCCCAGCGGGCGCTGACTTTATAGCTAACTATGGCTACACCTTC. It encodes CASSPAGADFIANYGYTF.

The V and J genes are TRBV19 and TRBJ2-7; the match to TRBD2 covers 7 bases. Germline loops: CDR1 LNHDA, CDR2 SQIVND (reference sequence). The CDR3 is 13 residues long. J was trimmed by 4 bases and V by 6 bases; bases with no gene match: 6. CDR3 region: CASSPAGGYEQYF. CDR3 coding DNA: TGTGCCAGTAGCCCAGCCGGGGGGTACGAGCAGTACTTC. The whole variable domain, filled in from reference TRBV19 and TRBJ2-7, reads DGGITQSPKYLFRKEGQNVTLSCEQNLNHDAMYWYRQDPGQGLRLIYYSQIVNDFQKGDIAEGYSVSREKKESFPLTVTSAQKNPTAFYLCASSPAGGYEQYFGPGTRLTVT.

The chain combines TRBV2 with TRBJ2-6; a weak D match, TRBD1 (5 bases). The V gene's germline CDR1 is SNHLY and CDR2 FYNNEI. V was trimmed by 3 bases and J by 5 bases, leaving 20 bases between them. The CDR3 spans 18 residues. The CDR3 loop is CASSDKGEGGFRANVLTF. CDR3 coding DNA: TGTGCCAGCAGTGATAAAGGGGAAGGTGGCTTTCGGGCCAACGTCCTGACTTTC.

This clone has a handful of counts. This rearrangement joins TRBV2 to TRBJ2-1; 10 nucleotides match TRBD2. V gave up 8 bases and J gave up 4 bases; unmatched junction bases: 2. The CDR3 has 13 amino acids. Looked up from germline, CDR1 is SNHLY and CDR2 is FYNNEI. The CDR3 DNA sequence: TGTGCCAGCCAGCGGGAGGGGTACAATGAGCAGTTCTTC. Amino acids: CASQREGYNEQFF.

The chain couples TRBV30 to TRBJ2-7; 13 nucleotides agree with TRBD2. V lost 5 bases to trimming and J lost 6 bases; unmatched junction nucleotides: 1. Per germline, CDR1 GTSNPN and CDR2 SVGIG (reference sequence). The CDR3 length is 12 residues. CDR3 region: CAWRTSGSEQYF. CDR3 coding DNA: TGTGCCTGGCGGACTAGCGGGAGCGAGCAGTACTTC.

CDR3 loop: CATSPGTGPYEQYF. CDR3 in DNA: TGTGCCACCTCTCCCGGGACAGGGCCCTACGAGCAGTACTTC. The V and J genes are TRBV27 and TRBJ2-7; 9 nucleotides line up with TRBD1. Germline CDR1 MNHEY, CDR2 SMNVEV (reference sequence). V shed 10 bases and J 2 bases; nucleotides not matched to a gene: 9. The CDR3 extends over 14 amino acids.

J is TRBJ2-3 and V is TRBV7-9; D is perhaps TRBD1 (6 bases). CDR1 is SEHNR, CDR2 FQNEAQ, per germline (reference sequence). V gave up 5 bases and J gave up 0 bases, with 15 bases separating them. The CDR3 has 16 amino acids. The CDR3 here is CASSRGQLSSTDTQYF. Written as DNA, the CDR3 is TGTGCCAGCAGCCGCGGACAGTTATCTAGCACAGATACGCAGTATTTT.

This chain joins TRBV6-5 and TRBJ1-1, with TRBD1 matching over 11 bases. There are 13 residues in the CDR3. The ends lost 8 bases at V and 7 bases at J; junction bases unmatched: 6. Germline values: CDR1 MNHEY, CDR2 SVGAGI. CDR3 in DNA: TGTGCCAGCTGTTGGGACAGGGGGGGTGAAGCTTTCTTT. Encoded protein: CASCWDRGGEAFF.

The CDR3 DNA reads TGTGCCAGCAGCCGTATTATATCGGGTGGAGACTACGAGCAGTACTTC. It specifies CASSRIISGGDYEQYF. This chain connects TRBV11-2 to TRBJ2-7, with D unresolved. CDR1 and CDR2 (germline): SGHAT, FQNNGV. This CDR3 spans 16 amino acids. V lost 5 bases and J 3 bases, leaving 20 bases between the germline ends.

V usage is TRBV6-1 and J usage is TRBJ1-6, with D possibly TRBD1 on 6 matching bases. The V end was cut by 8 bases, the J end by 11 bases, with 16 bases between. The CDR3 runs 13 residues. Germline CDR1 and CDR2: MNHNS and SASEGT. The CDR3 loop is CASWLGARAPLHF. Here the CDR3 DNA reads TGTGCCAGCTGGTTGGGGGCAAGGGCACCCCTCCACTTT.

The gene calls are TRBV9 and TRBJ2-3, with 8 positions matching TRBD1. V lost 3 bases, J lost 4 bases, and 4 bases stayed unmatched. Germline lookup yields CDR1 SGDLS and CDR2 YYNGEE. The CDR3 is 14 amino acids. CDR3 DNA: TGTGCCAGCAGCGCCGGACAGGGACCAGATACGCAGTATTTT. This encodes CASSAGQGPDTQYF.